The source of this T cell receptor beta chain is a study of CD8 T cells in ankylosing spondylitis. General study points: Within peripheral blood, clones linked to disease were CD8+ and relatively rare. Reactive arthritis synovial fluid and blood were previously reported to contain some motif variants. The study looked at matched synovial fluid samples from ankylosing spondylitis patients. Disease-linked clones were reported to be significantly enriched there.

This clonotype was counted at least ten times. Its antigen remains unidentified. For TCR beta, libraries came from quantitative 5'-RACE with molecular barcodes. TCRdb re-analysed the 5' RACE reads in MiXCR, keeping a single row per CDR3 protein. This table holds around 210,000 distinct CDR3 sequences, approximately 8.4% found once. In germline, CDR1 is KGHDR, CDR2 SFDVKD. CDR3 length: 14 amino acids. With 4 bases removed from V and 4 bases from J, the gap between germline ends came to 11 bases. The receptor was isolated from a female donor with ankylosing spondylitis or in good health (not recorded which). This chain joins TRBV24-1 and TRBJ2-3; D perhaps matches TRBD1 (6 bases). The material sequenced was blood, either unsorted or a sorted T cell fraction (not recorded which). As DNA, the CDR3 is TGTGCCACCAGTGACACTCAGGGGCCAGATACGCAGTATTTT. As protein: CATSDTQGPDTQYF.